This T cell receptor (beta chain) was recorded in a study of vaccination and CD4 T cells after COVID-19. Study-level information: Six males and four females constituted the convalescent cohort, two of whom were Hispanic. Convalescent patients gave post-COVID blood a median approximately 100 days post-diagnosis, range 35 to 161.

Comments on this clonotype: Its antigen is unknown.

General study points: SARS-CoV-2-reactive clonotypes showed a nonsignificant median rise from roughly 21 to 40.

The Oncomine TCR Beta short-read assay was applied to DNA of cultured CD4+ T cells. It was cultured CD4+ T cells from which genomic DNA was extracted. TCRdb used MiXCR to reprocess the PCR reads, holding one entry per CDR3 protein. This sample has some 7,100 distinct CDR3 sequences, with 74% found just once. Treatment: roughly 10-day PBMC culture with coronavirus spike peptide pools or control peptides (ViraFEST assay). The CDR3 is made up of 12 amino acids. V was cut by 1 base and J by 10 bases, with 8 bases left in between. The chain is built from TRBV12-3 or TRBV12-4 and TRBJ1-3; D unresolved. The sequenced sample was CD4+ T cells from blood, cultured in vitro. This TCR derives from a human donor who had recovered from COVID-19. The CDR3 here is CASSLEQITIYF. CDR3 bases: TGTGCCAGCAGTTTAGAGCAAATTACCATATATTTT.